A selection of T cell receptor beta chains follows, all from one sample in a study of T cells in Graves' hyperthyroidism and ophthalmopathy. From the multiplex PCR reads, TCRdb called clonotypes with MiXCR, one entry per CDR3 protein. This sample has around 600,000 distinct CDR3 sequences; approximately 15% occur once, and the top ten carry under 15%. The sample was blood. These TCRs come from a woman between 45 and 60 years old with Graves' ophthalmopathy. Each CDR3 is given with its conserved first and last residue. The order of the fields is J gene, D gene, clone size, V gene, CDR3 DNA, CDR3 protein. The D gene is left open where the match is weak. Clone size, where shown, is once, few, many, or a class for clones that have expanded.

TRBJ2-4,-,few,TRBV12-3/TRBV12-4,TGTGCCAGCAGTTTGCCCAGGGCGGTAAACATTCAGTACTTC,CASSLPRAVNIQYF
TRBJ2-1,TRBD2,many,TRBV18,TGTGCCAGCAGTCCCCCGGGACTAGCGGGGTACAATGAGCAGTTCTTC,CASSPPGLAGYNEQFF
TRBJ1-1,-,-,TRBV28,TGTGCCAGCAGTCCTCCGGGACAATCTAGGAGCACTGAAGCTTTCTTT,CASSPPGQSRSTEAFF
TRBJ2-1,TRBD2,-,TRBV5-4,TGTGCCAGCAGCTTGTTAGCGGGATCCCACAATGAGCAGTTCTTC,CASSLLAGSHNEQFF
TRBJ2-7,TRBD2,few,TRBV28,TGTGCCAGCAGTTTATTAGGTAGCGGGGGGGTCTACGGGCAGTACTTC,CASSLLGSGGVYGQYF
TRBJ2-2,-,few,TRBV11-3,TGTGCCAGCAGCTTAAATATGTTGGGGACCACCGGGGAGCTGTTTTTT,CASSLNMLGTTGELFF
TRBJ2-7,-,few,TRBV15,TGTGCCACCAGCAGAGATGGGCAGGGTACCTACGAGCAGTACTTC,CATSRDGQGTYEQYF
TRBJ1-4,TRBD1,-,TRBV28,TGTGCCAGCAGTACCCGGGACAGGGGGCTCGAAAAACTGTTTTTT,CASSTRDRGLEKLFF
TRBJ1-5,-,many,TRBV27,TGTGCCAGCAGTTTATCGGTTGGAAATCAGCCCCAGCATTTT,CASSLSVGNQPQHF
TRBJ1-5,TRBD1,-,TRBV19,TGTGCCAGTAGCTCGGTACAGGGGACCAGCAATCAGCCCCAGCATTTT,CASSSVQGTSNQPQHF
TRBJ1-6,-,few,TRBV27,TGTGCCAGCAGTCACGACTTACGCTCCTATAATTCACCCCTCCACTTT,CASSHDLRSYNSPLHF
TRBJ2-2,TRBD1,-,TRBV9,TGTGCCAGCACCCCATCGGGACAGGGGGCCAGCGGGGAGCTGTTTTTT,CASTPSGQGASGELFF
TRBJ1-1,-,many,TRBV7-6,TGTGCCAGCAACCCGCCCGGCAGTGACACTGAAGCTTTCTTT,CASNPPGSDTEAFF
TRBJ2-7,-,many,TRBV20-1,TGCAGTGCCGGCCTACCGCCAGCCTACGAGCAGTACTTC,CSAGLPPAYEQYF
TRBJ2-3,-,many,TRBV5-1,TGCGCCAGCAGCTTGGACGGGTTCGGAGATACGCAGTATTTT,CASSLDGFGDTQYF
TRBJ1-5,-,-,TRBV20-1,TGCAGTGCTGGGTTGCAGGATAATCAGCCCCAGCATTTT,CSAGLQDNQPQHF
TRBJ2-1,-,-,TRBV6-2/TRBV6-3,TGTGCCAGCAGTTACGGGACGAAGCAGTTCTTC,CASSYGTKQFF
TRBJ1-1,TRBD1,many,TRBV27,TGTGCCAGCGTCGACAGGGCGAACACTGAAGCTTTCTTT,CASVDRANTEAFF
TRBJ2-3,-,-,TRBV15,TGTGCCACCAGCAGAGATAATAAAGGAGCATCTAGCACAGATACGCAGTATTTT,CATSRDNKGASSTDTQYF
TRBJ1-6,TRBD1,many,TRBV2,TGTGCCAGCAGTAACAGGGGGTCCTCCTATAATTCACCCCTCCACTTT,CASSNRGSSYNSPLHF
TRBJ1-3,TRBD1,-,TRBV20-1,TGCAGTGCTAGGGGGGACAGACTCTCTGGAAACACCATATATTTT,CSARGDRLSGNTIYF
TRBJ2-1,TRBD2,many,TRBV9,TGTGCCAGCAGCCAAAGGACTAGCGGGAGACTCAATGAGCAGTTCTTC,CASSQRTSGRLNEQFF
TRBJ2-4,TRBD2,-,TRBV20-1,TGCAGTGCTAGGGACCTAGCGGGAGGGCCGAAAAACATTCAGTACTTC,CSARDLAGGPKNIQYF
TRBJ1-6,-,-,TRBV7-8,TGTGCCAGCAGCAACCAGCTGGGGGCGGATATTAATTCACCCCTCCACTTT,CASSNQLGADINSPLHF
TRBJ2-2,-,few,TRBV20-1,TGCAGTGCCCCTAATGGCGCGAACACCGGGGAGCTGTTTTTT,CSAPNGANTGELFF
TRBJ2-3,-,many,TRBV11-2,TGTGCCAGCAGCCCGCACTTAGTGGATACGCAGTATTTT,CASSPHLVDTQYF
TRBJ2-5,TRBD1,many,TRBV5-6,TGTGCCAGCAGCAACTCCGGGACAGGGTCGGAGACCCAGTACTTC,CASSNSGTGSETQYF
TRBJ2-1,-,few,TRBV20-1,TGCAGTGCGAAAAAAACCGGGACTGCCCGGGGTGAGCAGTTCTTC,CSAKKTGTARGEQFF
TRBJ2-3,-,many,TRBV7-6,TGTGCCAGCAGCTTAGGTATTCTGCTAGCGACCACAGATACGCAGTATTTT,CASSLGILLATTDTQYF
TRBJ1-5,-,many,TRBV30,TGTGCCTGGAGTGTACTTCCCAATCAGCCCCAGCATTTT,CAWSVLPNQPQHF
TRBJ2-5,-,many,TRBV3-1,TGTGCCAGCAGCCAAGGAAGGGGACTTATTGAGATAGAGACCCAGTACTTC,CASSQGRGLIEIETQYF